This T cell receptor beta chain appears in the sequencing data of a study of cytomegalovirus exposure and HLA in healthy donors. General study points: A previous analysis found most TCR beta V segments productive roughly 87% or roughly 30% of the time. Researchers had no immune exposure information except CMV serostatus available. A later analysis, which compared TCR beta chains of equal frequency, found the HLA-associated ones more clonally expanded.

This clone was detected only a few times. Antigen: not known. Per the germline V gene, CDR1 is MRHNA and CDR2 is SNTAGT. The CDR3 is 16 residues long. The V and J ends lost 2 bases and 8 bases, in that order; junction bases with no gene match: 10. In the PCR, 60 Vbeta and 13 Jbeta primers were used. TCRdb's copy holds only in-frame clones and misses some; the assay was immunoSEQ multiplex PCR. The repertoire has around 150,000 clones, roughly 80% of them found once; the top ten carry 1.4%. The material sequenced was PBMCs. The receptor's source is a male donor in good health and CMV-seronegative. The chain employs TRBV6-4 and TRBJ2-3, with 10 bases matching TRBD1. CDR3 sequence reads: CASSDTGTGAVGTQYF. In DNA, the CDR3 is TGTGCCAGCAGTGACACTGGGACAGGGGCCGTCGGTACGCAGTATTTT.